The 2 T cell receptor beta chains given below trace back to one sample, sequenced in a study of blood T cell repertoires in COVID-19. Sequencing used immunoSEQ multiplex PCR; TCRdb keeps in-frame clones, though not all of them. The profile covers 240,000 or so clones, with roughly 80% appearing a single time and roughly 9.6% taken by the ten largest. The sample taken for sequencing was peripheral blood. The source is a woman aged 80 or over with acute or convalescent COVID-19.

The chain has TRBV6-5 and TRBJ1-6; D may be TRBD1 (6 bases). The CDR3 contains 15 residues. Looked up from germline, CDR1 is MNHEY and CDR2 is SVGAGI. V gave up 4 bases and J gave up 4 bases, with 11 bases separating them. The CDR3 here is CASSSLDSYNSPLHF. DNA of the CDR3: TGTGCCAGCAGTTCCTTGGACAGTTATAATTCACCCCTCCACTTT.

The rearrangement joins TRBV29-1 to TRBJ1-4; D ambiguous. Germline values: CDR1 SQVTM, CDR2 ANQGSEA. The CDR3 runs 13 residues. Trimming pared 5 bases from V and 0 bases from J, leaving 7 bases between. Here the CDR3 reads CSVLDATNEKLFF. The CDR3 DNA reads as TGCAGCGTTTTAGATGCAACTAATGAAAAACTGTTTTTT.